This entry concerns a single T cell receptor (beta chain). From germline, CDR1 is LNHDA and CDR2 SQIVND (reference sequence). V gave up 7 bases and J gave up 6 bases, with 10 bases separating them. The CDR3 contains 12 residues. The sample comes from a study of blood T cell repertoires in COVID-19. Study as a whole: The United States, Italy and Spain supplied acute and convalescent COVID-19 samples. PBMCs, B-cell-depleted T cells, or T cells were the source of the cDNA or gDNA that made up the material.

Per the original data handling: Reference gene primer amplification in the assay estimated nucleated cell counts. Libraries were prepared by immunoSEQ multiplex PCR; TCRdb keeps only in-frame clonotypes and omits some of them. V and J calls and clone size are as listed in that table; D and trimming were resolved from the DNA. Found here are over 60,000 clones, around four fifths of them singletons; the top ten hold 9% to 10%. This receptor was identified in a human donor in a cohort sampled during active COVID-19. The chain recombines TRBV19 with TRBJ1-5; a weak D match, TRBD1 (6 bases). The sample taken for sequencing was peripheral blood. CDR3 residues: CASNTGPQPQHF. The CDR3 DNA reads TGTGCCAGTAATACAGGGCCTCAGCCCCAGCATTTT.